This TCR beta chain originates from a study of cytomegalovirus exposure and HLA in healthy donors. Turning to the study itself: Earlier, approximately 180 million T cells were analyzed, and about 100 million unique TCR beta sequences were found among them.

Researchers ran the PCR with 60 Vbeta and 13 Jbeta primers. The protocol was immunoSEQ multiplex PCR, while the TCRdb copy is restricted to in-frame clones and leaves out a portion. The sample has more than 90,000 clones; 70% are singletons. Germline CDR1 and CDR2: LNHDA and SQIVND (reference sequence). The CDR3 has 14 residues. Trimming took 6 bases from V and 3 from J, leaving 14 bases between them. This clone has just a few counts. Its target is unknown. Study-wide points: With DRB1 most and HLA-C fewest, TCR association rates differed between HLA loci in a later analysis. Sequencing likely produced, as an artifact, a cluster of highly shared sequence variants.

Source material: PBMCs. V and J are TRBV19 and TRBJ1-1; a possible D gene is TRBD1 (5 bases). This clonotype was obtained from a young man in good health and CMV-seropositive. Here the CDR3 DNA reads TGTGCCAGTAGCTGGGGAGGGGTAGACACTGAAGCTTTCTTT. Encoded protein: CASSWGGVDTEAFF.